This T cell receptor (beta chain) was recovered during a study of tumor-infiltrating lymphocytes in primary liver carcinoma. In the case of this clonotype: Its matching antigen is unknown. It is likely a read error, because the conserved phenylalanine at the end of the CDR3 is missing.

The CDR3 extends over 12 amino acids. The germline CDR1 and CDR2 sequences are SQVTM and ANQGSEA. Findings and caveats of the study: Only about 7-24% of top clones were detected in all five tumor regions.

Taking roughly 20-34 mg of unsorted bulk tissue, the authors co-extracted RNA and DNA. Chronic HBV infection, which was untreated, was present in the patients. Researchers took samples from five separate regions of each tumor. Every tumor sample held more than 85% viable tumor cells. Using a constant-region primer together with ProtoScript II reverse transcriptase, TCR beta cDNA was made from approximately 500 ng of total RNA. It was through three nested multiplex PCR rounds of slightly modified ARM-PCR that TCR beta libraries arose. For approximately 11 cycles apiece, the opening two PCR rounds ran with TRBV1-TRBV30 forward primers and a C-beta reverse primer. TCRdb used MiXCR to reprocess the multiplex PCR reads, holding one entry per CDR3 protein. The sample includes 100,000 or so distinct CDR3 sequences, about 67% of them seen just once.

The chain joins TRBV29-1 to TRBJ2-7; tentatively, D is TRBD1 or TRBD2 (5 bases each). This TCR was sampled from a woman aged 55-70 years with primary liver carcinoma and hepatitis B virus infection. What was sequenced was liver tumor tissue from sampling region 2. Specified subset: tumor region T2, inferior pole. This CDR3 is CSVWGTSYEQYL. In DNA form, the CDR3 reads TGCAGCGTTTGGGGGACCTCCTATGAGCAGTACCTC.